A single sample gave rise to the 31 T cell receptor beta chains below, sequenced in a study of cytotoxic CD8 clonotypes in ibrutinib-treated CLL. Repertoires were generated with immunoSEQ multiplex PCR, while TCRdb's copy carries only in-frame clones and drops some. The table records about 180,000 clones, 84% of them present only once. Sequenced here: PBMCs, sampled after 24 months of ibrutinib treatment. These receptors were collected from a human donor with chronic lymphocytic leukemia.

This clone has just a few counts. CDR3 residues: CASGPDSPGKAFF. DNA of the CDR3: TGTGCTAGTGGCCCGGACAGCCCTGGGAAAGCTTTCTTT. V is TRBV12-5 and J is TRBJ1-1, with D possibly matching TRBD1 (6 bases). The CDR3 is made up of 13 amino acids. Between the trimmed V and J ends, which lost 6 bases and 9 bases, there was a span of 17 bases. The germline V gene has CDR1 LGHNT and CDR2 FRNRAP.

The rearrangement joins TRBV28 to TRBJ1-1; tentatively, D is TRBD1 (5 bases). The germline V gene encodes CDR1 MDHEN and CDR2 SYDVKM. The CDR3 spans 13 residues. V was cut by 5 bases and J by 3 bases, with 10 bases left in between. CDR3 sequence: CASSMGRHTEAFF. The DNA of the CDR3 is TGTGCCAGCAGTATGGGACGCCACACTGAAGCTTTCTTT.

The V gene is TRBV9, the J gene TRBJ2-3, with 13 bases fitting TRBD2. Per the germline V gene, CDR1 is SGDLS and CDR2 is YYNGEE. V was pared by 0 bases and J by 0 bases, with 13 bases of the junction left unmatched. This CDR3 region has 21 residues. The CDR3 coding sequence is TGTGCCAGCAGCGTAGCCGGGACTAGCGGGACGTTCGGGGGGAGCACAGATACGCAGTATTTT. Translating gives CASSVAGTSGTFGGSTDTQYF.

This clone came up once. This sequence joins TRBV18 and TRBJ1-5; 7 bases align to TRBD1. There are 15 residues in the CDR3. Germline values: CDR1 KGHSH, CDR2 LQKENI. V shed 3 bases and J 3 bases; nucleotides not matched to a gene: 5. The CDR3 protein is CASSPPGTVNQPQHF. CDR3 DNA sequence: TGTGCCAGCTCACCTCCAGGGACAGTCAATCAGCCCCAGCATTTT.

The chain recombines TRBV6-4 with TRBJ2-2; 13 positions agree with TRBD2. J was trimmed by 6 bases and V by 4 bases; bases with no gene match: 2. This CDR3 region has 15 residues. Germline values: CDR1 MRHNA, CDR2 SNTAGT. CDR3 region: CASSVGLAGAGELFF. Here the CDR3 DNA reads TGTGCCAGCAGTGTCGGACTAGCGGGAGCCGGGGAGCTGTTTTTT.

The gene calls are TRBV5-1 and TRBJ1-6; D not resolved. Germline lookup yields CDR1 SGHRS and CDR2 YFSETQ. Trimming took off 0 bases at V and 9 bases at J, with 7 bases between the two ends. The CDR3 runs 13 residues. This chain's CDR3 is CASSLAGISPLHF. CDR3 in DNA: TGCGCCAGCAGCTTGGCTGGGATTTCACCCCTCCACTTT.

The V and J genes are TRBV11-2 and TRBJ1-5, with 7 bases matching TRBD1. This CDR3 is built from 14 residues. Trimming cost V 5 bases and J 2 bases; bases outside gene matches: 3. Looked up from germline, CDR1 is SGHAT and CDR2 is FQNNGV. CDR3: CASSPTGGNQPQHF. In DNA form, the CDR3 reads TGTGCCAGCAGCCCTACAGGGGGCAATCAGCCCCAGCATTTT. Full variable domain (remainder filled in from reference TRBV11-2 and TRBJ1-5): EAGVAQSPRYKIIEKRQSVAFWCNPISGHATLYWYQQILGQGPKLLIQFQNNGVVDDSQLPKDRFSAERLKGVDSTLKIQPAKLEDSAVYLCASSPTGGNQPQHFGDGTRLSIL.

The V gene is TRBV6-6, the J gene TRBJ2-3; no reliable D call. Per germline, CDR1 MNHNY and CDR2 SVGAGI (reference sequence). Deletions cut 4 bases from V and 5 bases from J, with 7 bases between. This CDR3 comprises 12 residues. CDR3 DNA: TGTGCCAGCAGTTTTACTCGAGATACGCAGTATTTT. It specifies CASSFTRDTQYF.

The V gene is TRBV5-6, the J gene TRBJ1-5; a weak D match, TRBD1 (5 bases). The germline V gene has CDR1 SGHDT and CDR2 YYEEEE. The CDR3 sequence is 14 residues long. V shed 1 base and J shed 9 bases, with 14 bases lying between them. This CDR3 reads CASSLWGGKRPQHF. DNA of the CDR3: TGTGCCAGCAGCTTGTGGGGGGGTAAGCGGCCCCAGCATTTT.

The CDR3 sequence: CASSLSGAGNTIYF. CDR3 coding DNA: TGTGCCAGCAGCTTGTCAGGGGCCGGAAACACCATATATTTT. The chain combines TRBV5-5 with TRBJ1-3; D might be TRBD1 (6 bases). CDR1 and CDR2 from the germline V gene are SGHKS and YYEKEE (reference sequence). The CDR3 extends over 14 amino acids. Trimming left V 1 base short and J 4 bases short, with 9 bases between.

The chain couples TRBV18 to TRBJ2-5; no clear D. The CDR3 runs to 13 residues. Germline CDR1 is KGHSH and CDR2 is LQKENI. The V end lost 3 bases, the J end lost 1 base, and 6 bases lay between the germline ends. The CDR3 is CASSPRSQETQYF. The CDR3, as DNA: TGTGCCAGCTCACCCCGCAGCCAAGAGACCCAGTACTTC.

The J gene is TRBJ2-2, the V gene TRBV4-1, with D possibly TRBD1 on 5 matching bases. Germline CDR1 is MGHRA and CDR2 is YSYEKL. V was shortened by 1 base and J by 7 bases, with 16 bases between the two germline ends. This CDR3 comprises 16 residues. The CDR3 nucleotides are TGCGCCAGCAGCCAAGTAGGGGTTACAGGAAGCGGGGAGCTGTTTTTT. Translation: CASSQVGVTGSGELFF.

In this sample, this clone turned up a few times. V is TRBV7-2 and J is TRBJ1-5; D gene unclear. In germline, CDR1 is SGHTA, CDR2 FQGNSA. The CDR3 extends over 13 amino acids. The V end lost 4 bases, the J end lost 4 bases, and 8 bases lay between the germline ends. The chain's CDR3 is CASSSSGNQPQHF. The CDR3 DNA sequence: TGTGCCAGCAGCTCCTCTGGGAATCAGCCCCAGCATTTT.

The chain combines TRBV27 with TRBJ1-5; 8 positions agree with TRBD1. The CDR3 extends over 13 amino acids. Germline trimming cut 7 bases from V and 2 bases from J; bases unmatched to any gene: 1. Germline assignment: CDR1 MNHEY and CDR2 SMNVEV (reference sequence). The CDR3 reads CASKQGGNQPQHF. The CDR3 DNA follows: TGTGCCAGCAAACAGGGGGGCAATCAGCCCCAGCATTTT.

The CDR3 DNA follows: TGTGCCAGCAGCTTAGACAGGGGGGACACTGAAGCTTTCTTT. Amino acid sequence: CASSLDRGDTEAFF. The chain combines TRBV7-8 with TRBJ1-1; 8 nucleotides match TRBD1. The J segment lost 3 bases and the V segment lost 1 base, leaving 1 base of the junction unmatched. Germline V gene lookup returns CDR1 SGHVS and CDR2 FQNEAQ. The CDR3 length is 14 residues.

This rearrangement joins TRBV30 to TRBJ1-1; 7 nucleotides match TRBD1. CDR1 and CDR2 (germline): GTSNPN, SVGIG (reference sequence). The junction had 10 bases not matched to a gene; V was cut back by 5 bases and J by 1 base. The CDR3 spans 15 residues. The CDR3 bases are TGTGCCTGGGAGGGACAGACGGGAAGGAACACTGAAGCTTTCTTT. It encodes CAWEGQTGRNTEAFF. Full variable domain (remainder filled in from reference TRBV30 and TRBJ1-1): SQTIHQWPATLVQPVGSPLSLECTVEGTSNPNLYWYRQAAGRGLQLLFYSVGIGQISSEVPQNLSASRPQDRQFILSSKKLLLSDSGFYLCAWEGQTGRNTEAFFGQGTRLTVV.

The gene calls are TRBV28 and TRBJ1-1, with TRBD1 matching over 8 bases. Germline trimming cut 10 bases from V and 11 bases from J; bases unmatched to any gene: 15. This CDR3 is 13 amino acids long. Germline assignment: CDR1 MDHEN and CDR2 SYDVKM. CDR3 nucleotides: TGTGCCATCGACGATGCCATCCGGGACAGGGCTTTCTTT. Protein: CAIDDAIRDRAFF.

The V gene is TRBV19, the J gene TRBJ2-3, with D uncertain. This CDR3 contains 15 residues. Between the trimmed V and J ends, which lost 3 bases and 0 bases, there was a span of 10 bases. The germline V gene has CDR1 LNHDA and CDR2 SQIVND (reference sequence). CDR3 bases: TGTGCCAGTAGTATCCGAGGTTCTAGCACAGATACGCAGTATTTT. This encodes CASSIRGSSTDTQYF.

This clone was seen only once. V and J are TRBV6-5 and TRBJ1-3, with D perhaps matching TRBD1 (5 bases). CDR3 length: 12 amino acids. Per germline, CDR1 MNHEY and CDR2 SVGAGI. The CDR3 sequence: CSSQGTGNTIYF. The CDR3, as DNA: TGTAGCTCTCAGGGAACAGGAAACACCATATATTTT.

V gene TRBV5-1 combines with J gene TRBJ2-7; 8 bases map to TRBD2. The V gene end was trimmed by 3 bases and the J gene end by 4 bases; junction bases not matched to a gene: 3. Germline V lookup: CDR1 SGHRS, CDR2 YFSETQ. The CDR3 consists of 13 residues. The CDR3 is CASSSSGGYEQYF. As DNA, the CDR3 is TGCGCCAGCAGCTCATCGGGGGGGTACGAGCAGTACTTC.

The genes are TRBV7-3 and TRBJ2-2; 7 nucleotides align to TRBD2. This CDR3 region has 16 residues. Trimming at V came to 4 bases and at J to 2 bases, leaving 7 bases not matched to a gene. The germline V gene encodes CDR1 SGHTA and CDR2 FQGTGA. CDR3 nucleotides: TGTGCCAGCAGCTGGGGAAGCGGGGCAAACACCGGGGAGCTGTTTTTT. Protein sequence: CASSWGSGANTGELFF.

The chain combines TRBV2 with TRBJ2-7; 9 bases agree with TRBD2. Unmatched junction bases numbered 13, after V lost 1 base and J lost 9 bases. The length of the CDR3 is 16 residues. Germline V gene lookup returns CDR1 SNHLY and CDR2 FYNNEI. CDR3 DNA sequence: TGTGCCAGCAGTGAAGTTGGCGGGGGGGGACTAATGGTGCAGTACTTC. Amino acid sequence: CASSEVGGGGLMVQYF.

The V call is TRBV6-6, the J call TRBJ2-5, with 7 nucleotides matching TRBD1. CDR1 is MNHNY, CDR2 SVGAGI, per germline (reference sequence). The CDR3 consists of 14 residues. After removal of 6 bases from V and 4 bases from J, the junction contained 8 bases not matched to a gene. The CDR3 reads CASRRDSERETQYF. Written as DNA, the CDR3 is TGTGCCAGCAGGAGGGACAGCGAGAGAGAGACCCAGTACTTC.

V usage is TRBV7-2 and J usage is TRBJ1-3; TRBD1 agrees at 8 bases. V shed 2 bases, J shed 2 bases, and the junction held 5 bases outside the gene matches. This CDR3 is 16 amino acids long. Germline lookup yields CDR1 SGHTA and CDR2 FQGNSA. The CDR3 region is CASSLHQGAAGNTIYF. The CDR3 DNA reads TGTGCCAGCAGCTTACATCAGGGGGCGGCTGGAAACACCATATATTTT.

V and J are TRBV28 and TRBJ2-2; D uncertain. The germline V gene encodes CDR1 MDHEN and CDR2 SYDVKM. This CDR3 is 11 amino acids long. V lost 7 bases, J lost 5 bases, and 5 bases lay in between. CDR3 sequence (DNA): TGTGCCAGCACCCATACCGGGGAGCTGTTTTTT. Translation: CASTHTGELFF.

The chain recombines TRBV5-1 with TRBJ2-3, with 9 positions matching TRBD2. Germline CDR1 is SGHRS and CDR2 is YFSETQ. Trimming cost V 2 bases and J 5 bases; bases outside gene matches: 3. The CDR3 runs 14 residues. The CDR3 spells CASSFNSGRDTQYF. In DNA, the CDR3 is TGCGCCAGCAGCTTCAATAGCGGGAGAGATACGCAGTATTTT.

The gene calls are TRBV18 and TRBJ2-2; TRBD1 aligns across 7 bases. This CDR3 contains 15 residues. The V and J ends lost 3 bases and 2 bases, in that order; junction bases with no gene match: 3. Germline V lookup: CDR1 KGHSH, CDR2 LQKENI. CDR3 DNA sequence: TGTGCCAGCTCACCGGACAGGTTTAACACCGGGGAGCTGTTTTTT. This translates into CASSPDRFNTGELFF.

The sample holds one count of this clone. The CDR3: CATRRDSQQAFF. CDR3 in DNA: TGTGCCACCAGAAGGGACAGCCAGCAAGCTTTCTTT. V and J are TRBV15 and TRBJ1-1; the match to TRBD1 covers 7 bases. Looked up from germline, CDR1 is LNHNV and CDR2 is YYDKDF (reference sequence). CDR3 size: 12 residues. Germline trimming cut 6 bases from V and 9 bases from J; bases unmatched to any gene: 7.

This chain uses TRBV7-2 with TRBJ1-2, with 7 bases matching TRBD1. This CDR3 spans 13 amino acids. The V segment lost 3 bases and the J segment 2 bases; nucleotides outside the gene matches: 0. Looked up from germline, CDR1 is SGHTA and CDR2 is FQGNSA. The chain's CDR3 is CASSLGQNYGYTF. CDR3 in DNA: TGTGCCAGCAGCTTGGGACAGAACTATGGCTACACCTTC.

This chain links TRBV6-6 with TRBJ2-7; D gene ambiguous. Germline V gene lookup returns CDR1 MNHNY and CDR2 SVGAGI (reference sequence). The CDR3 sequence is 10 residues long. Trimming pared 6 bases from V and 4 bases from J, leaving 4 bases between. DNA for the CDR3: TGTGCCAGCAGGCATTACGAGCAGTACTTC. Translation gives CASRHYEQYF.

The J gene is TRBJ2-1, the V gene TRBV29-1; 14 bases align to TRBD2. Germline CDR1 SQVTM, CDR2 ANQGSEA. The CDR3 consists of 16 residues. J gave up 9 bases and V 6 bases, and 13 bases lay outside the gene matches. The CDR3 spells CSVIGTSGSGWGEQFF. CDR3 sequence (DNA): TGCAGCGTGATCGGGACTAGCGGGAGCGGGTGGGGTGAGCAGTTCTTC.